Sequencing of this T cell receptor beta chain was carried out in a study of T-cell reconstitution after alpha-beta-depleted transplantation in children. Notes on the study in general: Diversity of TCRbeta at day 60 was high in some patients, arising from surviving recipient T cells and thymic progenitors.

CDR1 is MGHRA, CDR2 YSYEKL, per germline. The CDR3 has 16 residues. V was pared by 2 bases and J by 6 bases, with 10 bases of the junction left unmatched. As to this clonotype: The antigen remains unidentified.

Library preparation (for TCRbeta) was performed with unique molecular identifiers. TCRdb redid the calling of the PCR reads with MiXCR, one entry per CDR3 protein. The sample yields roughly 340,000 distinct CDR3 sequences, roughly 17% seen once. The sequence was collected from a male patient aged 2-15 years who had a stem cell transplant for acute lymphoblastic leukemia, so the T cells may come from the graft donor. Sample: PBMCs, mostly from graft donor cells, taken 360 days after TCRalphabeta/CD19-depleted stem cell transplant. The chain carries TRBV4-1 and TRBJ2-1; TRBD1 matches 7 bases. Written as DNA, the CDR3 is TGCGCCAGCAGCCAAACGGCAGGGGGTCCCTCCAATGAGCAGTTCTTC. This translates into CASSQTAGGPSNEQFF.